One sample yielded the 18 T cell receptor beta chains listed below, sequenced in a study of T-cell memory formation after mild COVID-19. TCRdb re-analysed the 5' RACE reads in MiXCR, keeping a single row per CDR3 protein. The table includes tens of thousands of distinct CDR3 sequences, approximately 15% detected once. The sequencing input was PBMCs or a T cell subset sorted from them (not recorded which). These TCRs come from an adult woman who had mild COVID-19 (a few samples of this study predate the infection). Cell type and time point are not known.

This clonotype was seen a few times. The gene calls are TRBV20-1 and TRBJ2-3; D is possibly TRBD1 (6 bases). Germline CDR1 reads DFQATT; CDR2 reads SNEGSKA (reference sequence). CDR3 length: 15 amino acids. Trimming took off 6 bases at V and 6 bases at J, with 22 bases between the two ends. CDR3 region: CSAQDYRESLDTQYF. CDR3 coding DNA: TGCAGTGCGCAAGACTACAGGGAGTCCCTGGATACGCAGTATTTT.

The chain has TRBV29-1 and TRBJ2-1; 11 nucleotides align to TRBD2. Germline V gene lookup returns CDR1 SQVTM and CDR2 ANQGSEA. J gave up 4 bases and V 2 bases, and 10 bases lay outside the gene matches. The CDR3 is made up of 17 amino acids. CDR3 nucleotide sequence: TGCAGCGTTGAAAGTCGGACGACTAGCGGGATGTACAATGAGCAGTTCTTC. This encodes CSVESRTTSGMYNEQFF.

This clonotype was seen more than once but under ten times. The V and J genes are TRBV7-6 and TRBJ2-1; TRBD1 aligns across 7 bases. V lost 4 bases, J lost 14 bases, and 11 bases stayed unmatched. In germline, CDR1 is SGHVS, CDR2 FNYEAQ. The CDR3 length is 13 residues. The CDR3 DNA sequence: TGTGCCAGCAGCTCATACGAGGGGGCCCCGGAGTTCTTC. Its protein is CASSSYEGAPEFF.

The chain recombines TRBV15 with TRBJ2-3, with D tentatively TRBD2 (6 bases). The CDR3 covers 15 residues. The germline V gene has CDR1 LNHNV and CDR2 YYDKDF (reference sequence). Trimming pared 4 bases from V and 3 bases from J, leaving 14 bases between. The DNA for the CDR3 is TGTGCCACCAGCACCGGGACTTGGGGGACAGATACGCAGTATTTT. Protein sequence: CATSTGTWGTDTQYF.

The gene calls are TRBV7-9 and TRBJ1-5; 7 bases map to TRBD1. The V gene end was trimmed by 5 bases and the J gene end by 5 bases; junction bases not matched to a gene: 9. CDR3 length equals 15 residues. Germline V gene data show CDR1 as SEHNR and CDR2 as FQNEAQ (reference sequence). The CDR3 here is CASSHDDTGDQPQHF. The CDR3 DNA is TGTGCCAGCAGCCATGACGATACAGGGGATCAGCCCCAGCATTTT. The full variable domain, with the rest looked up from reference TRBV7-9 and TRBJ1-5, is DTGVSQNPRHKITKRGQNVTFRCDPISEHNRLYWYRQTLGQGPEFLTYFQNEAQLEKSRLLSDRFSAERPKGSFSTLEIQRTEQGDSAMYLCASSHDDTGDQPQHFGDGTRLSIL.

This chain uses TRBV29-1 with TRBJ1-2; D may be TRBD1 (6 bases). This CDR3 is 11 amino acids long. V gave up 5 bases and J gave up 8 bases, with 12 bases separating them. CDR1 is SQVTM and CDR2 is ANQGSEA in the germline V gene. Here the CDR3 reads CSVPDSEGYTF. The CDR3 DNA sequence: TGCAGCGTTCCGGACAGCGAGGGCTACACCTTC.

The chain has TRBV25-1 and TRBJ2-5, with D unclear. This CDR3 contains 11 residues. Trimming pared 3 bases from V and 6 bases from J, leaving 5 bases between. CDR1 MGHDK and CDR2 SYGVNS come from the germline V gene. The CDR3 is CASSDSKTQYF. The CDR3 coding sequence is TGTGCCAGCAGTGACTCTAAGACCCAGTACTTC.

The chain has TRBV29-1 and TRBJ2-1, with D possibly being TRBD1 (5 bases). The germline V and J ends were trimmed by 7 bases and 7 bases, with 11 bases remaining between them. This CDR3 comprises 11 residues. CDR1 is SQVTM, CDR2 ANQGSEA, per germline. The CDR3 reads CSALQGNEQFF. DNA of the CDR3: TGCAGCGCTCTCCAGGGTAATGAGCAGTTCTTC.

The rearrangement joins TRBV4-2 to TRBJ2-2; the D call may be TRBD1 or TRBD2 (6 bases each). The length of the CDR3 is 15 residues. Trimming stripped 0 bases from V and 7 bases from J, with 12 bases between. Germline V lookup: CDR1 LGHNA, CDR2 YNFKEQ. The CDR3 spells CASSQEEGRGGELFF. CDR3 in DNA: TGTGCCAGCAGCCAAGAGGAGGGCAGGGGCGGGGAGCTGTTTTTT.

V usage is TRBV23-1 and J usage is TRBJ1-1; 7 bases match TRBD1. TRBV23-1 is an open reading frame, and its role is uncertain. CDR3 length equals 14 residues. J lost 6 bases, V lost 3 bases, and 7 bases had no gene match. CDR3 DNA sequence: TGCGCCAGCAGTCACGGACAGGTGATATCTGAAGCTTTCTTT. It codes for CASSHGQVISEAFF.

The chain recombines TRBV23-1 with TRBJ2-3, with TRBD2 matching 10 bases. TRBV23-1 is sorted into the ORF group, with uncertain function. The ends lost 2 bases at V and 3 bases at J; junction bases unmatched: 8. The CDR3 spans 17 residues. The CDR3 coding sequence is TGCGCCAGCAGTCAAGGAGCGGGAGGGCCTTGGACAGATACGCAGTATTTT. Protein sequence: CASSQGAGGPWTDTQYF.

Only a few counts were recorded for this clonotype. The J gene is TRBJ2-1, the V gene TRBV7-9; TRBD2 matches 11 bases. The CDR3 length is 17 residues. The germline V gene encodes CDR1 SEHNR and CDR2 FQNEAQ (reference sequence). Trimming cost V 5 bases and J 8 bases; bases outside gene matches: 14. DNA for the CDR3: TGTGCCAGCAGCCGTTATATAGCGGGAGGGCCGTGGGATGAGCAGTTCTTC. Translated: CASSRYIAGGPWDEQFF.

This clonotype was seen a few times. The chain combines TRBV5-1 with TRBJ1-1, with D uncertain. This CDR3 is built from 14 residues. The germline CDR1 and CDR2 sequences are SGHRS and YFSETQ. V lost 4 bases and J lost 1, with 11 bases in between. The CDR3 bases are TGCGCCAGCAGCCCCCGCGGAGCGAACACTGAAGCTTTCTTT. Translating it yields CASSPRGANTEAFF.

J is TRBJ2-1 and V is TRBV9; 8 positions match TRBD2. The CDR3 is 15 residues long. Germline V gene lookup returns CDR1 SGDLS and CDR2 YYNGEE. J was trimmed by 3 bases and V by 0 bases; bases with no gene match: 2. The CDR3 is CASSVGGRFYNEQFF. The CDR3 DNA is TGTGCCAGCAGCGTAGGCGGGAGGTTCTACAATGAGCAGTTCTTC.

This clonotype was detected a few times. V usage is TRBV7-9 and J usage is TRBJ2-3; D is ambiguous. The germline V gene encodes CDR1 SEHNR and CDR2 FQNEAQ (reference sequence). Deletions cut 3 bases from V and 0 bases from J, with 13 bases between. This CDR3 comprises 16 residues. The CDR3 bases are TGTGCCAGCAGCTTCGCACTAATCGCTAGCACAGATACGCAGTATTTT. Translated, it gives CASSFALIASTDTQYF.

This clonotype was observed at least ten times. This rearrangement joins TRBV6-2 or TRBV6-3 to TRBJ2-1, with D unclear. The V end was cut by 0 bases, the J end by 0 bases, with 3 bases between. CDR3 length: 14 amino acids. From germline, CDR1 is MNHEY and CDR2 SVGEGT. CDR3 protein: CASSYSSSYNEQFF. CDR3 in DNA: TGTGCCAGCAGTTACTCGAGCTCCTACAATGAGCAGTTCTTC.

This clonotype occurred many times. The rearrangement links TRBV2 to TRBJ2-7; D is possibly TRBD1 (6 bases). The CDR3 loop spans 16 amino acids. Trimming cost V 4 bases and J 1 base, with 17 bases left between them. Germline V CDR1 and CDR2: SNHLY, FYNNEI. CDR3 in amino acids: CASSGQRGQPSYEQYF. The DNA for the CDR3 is TGTGCCAGCAGTGGTCAACGAGGACAGCCGTCCTACGAGCAGTACTTC.

In this sample, this clonotype turned up a few times. The chain links TRBV4-1 to TRBJ1-5; D ambiguous. Germline assignment: CDR1 MGHRA and CDR2 YSYEKL. There are 14 residues in the CDR3. The ends were cut back, 2 bases at V and 0 bases at J, with 5 bases in the middle. The CDR3 DNA reads as TGCGCCAGCAGCCAACATAATAGCAATCAGCCCCAGCATTTT. Translation: CASSQHNSNQPQHF.